These 6 T cell receptor beta chains originate from one sample sequenced in a study of beta chain features in type 1 diabetes. Whole-study results and caveats: There was a moderate but significant shortening of TCRB CDR3s in all four CD4+ subsets of Type 1 diabetes patients.

Their specific antigens are unknown. The sequenced template was cDNA made from the entire isolated RNA. The data were produced by immunoSEQ multiplex PCR, yet TCRdb's version contains in-frame clones alone and is incomplete. The sample has around 650,000 clones; over 10% are singletons. The sequenced sample consisted of naive CD4+ T cells from blood. All receptors derive from a man aged 25 to 40 with type 1 diabetes.

A few counts support this clone. The gene calls are TRBV27 and TRBJ1-2, with 7 bases lining up with TRBD1. Germline V gene lookup returns CDR1 MNHEY and CDR2 SMNVEV (reference sequence). This CDR3 has 14 amino acids. The junction had 4 bases not matched to a gene; V was cut back by 6 bases and J by 0 bases. This CDR3 reads CASRGTDPNYGYTF. CDR3 DNA sequence: TGTGCCAGCAGAGGGACAGATCCTAACTATGGCTACACCTTC.

The chain has TRBV6-5 and TRBJ2-5; D is undetermined. CDR3 length: 13 residues. Germline V lookup: CDR1 MNHEY, CDR2 SVGAGI. Trimming took 0 bases from V and 8 from J, leaving 10 bases between them. Here the CDR3 DNA reads TGTGCCAGCAGTTACTCAGGGCGAAACACCCAGTACTTC. The encoded protein is CASSYSGRNTQYF.

The chain links TRBV30 to TRBJ2-3, with D possibly being TRBD2 (6 bases). The germline gives CDR1 GTSNPN, CDR2 SVGIG (reference sequence). Trimming pared 3 bases from V and 0 bases from J, leaving 10 bases between. The CDR3 extends over 14 amino acids. CDR3 DNA sequence: TGTGCCTGGAGCGGGACTTGGAGCACAGATACGCAGTATTTT. Its protein product is CAWSGTWSTDTQYF.

The rearrangement joins TRBV6-5 to TRBJ1-1; no clear D. This CDR3 contains 13 residues. CDR1 and CDR2 from the germline V gene are MNHEY and SVGAGI. Trimming pared 5 bases from V and 0 bases from J, leaving 7 bases between. The CDR3 region is CASSGRMNTEAFF. DNA of the CDR3: TGTGCCAGCAGTGGGAGGATGAACACTGAAGCTTTCTTT.

A few counts support this clone. The chain couples TRBV7-2 to TRBJ2-3; 8 positions agree with TRBD1. With V trimmed by 3 bases and J by 9 bases, 5 bases remained unmatched. Germline assignment: CDR1 SGHTA and CDR2 FQGNSA. The CDR3 runs 13 residues. CDR3 DNA: TGTGCCAGCAGCTTCGCGACAGGGGCCACGCAGTATTTT. Its protein is CASSFATGATQYF.

This clone showed up just a few times. The rearrangement uses TRBV27 and TRBJ2-7; 7 bases fit TRBD1. Germline CDR1 is MNHEY and CDR2 is SMNVEV (reference sequence). The CDR3 extends over 17 amino acids. Trimming cost V 4 bases and J 0 bases; bases outside gene matches: 12. The CDR3 protein is CASSSTPTGDPSYEQYF. The CDR3 DNA reads as TGTGCCAGCAGTTCGACCCCTACAGGGGATCCCTCCTACGAGCAGTACTTC.